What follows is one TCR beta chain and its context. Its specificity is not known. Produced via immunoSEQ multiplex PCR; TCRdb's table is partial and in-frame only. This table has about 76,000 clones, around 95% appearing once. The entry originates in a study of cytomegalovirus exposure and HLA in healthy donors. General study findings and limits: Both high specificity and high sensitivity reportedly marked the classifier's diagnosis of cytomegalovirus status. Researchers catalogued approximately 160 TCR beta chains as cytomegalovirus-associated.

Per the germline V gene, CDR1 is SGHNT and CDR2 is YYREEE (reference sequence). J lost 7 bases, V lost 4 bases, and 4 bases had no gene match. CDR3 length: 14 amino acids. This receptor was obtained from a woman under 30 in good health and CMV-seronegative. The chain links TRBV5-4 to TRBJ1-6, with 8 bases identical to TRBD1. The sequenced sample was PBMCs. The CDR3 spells CASSAGQANSPLHF. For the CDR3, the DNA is TGTGCCAGCAGCGCGGGACAGGCGAATTCACCCCTCCACTTT.